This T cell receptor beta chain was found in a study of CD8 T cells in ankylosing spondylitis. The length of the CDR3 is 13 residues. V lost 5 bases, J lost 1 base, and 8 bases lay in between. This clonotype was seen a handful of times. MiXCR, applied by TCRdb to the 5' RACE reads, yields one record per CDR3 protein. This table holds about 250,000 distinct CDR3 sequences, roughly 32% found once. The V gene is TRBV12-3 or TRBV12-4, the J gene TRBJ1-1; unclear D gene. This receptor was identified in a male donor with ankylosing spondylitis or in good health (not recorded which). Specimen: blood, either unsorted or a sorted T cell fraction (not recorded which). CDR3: CASSVGENTEAFF. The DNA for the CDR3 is TGTGCCAGCAGTGTCGGAGAGAACACTGAAGCTTTCTTT.